The rows below give T cell receptor beta chains drawn from one sample of a study of cytomegalovirus exposure and HLA in healthy donors. Produced via immunoSEQ multiplex PCR; TCRdb's table is partial and in-frame only. The table shows approximately 300,000 clones, with approximately 86% occurring only once. Material: PBMCs. The receptor set was obtained from a woman aged 25 to 39 in good health and CMV-seropositive. CDR3s include the opening cysteine and the closing phenylalanine or tryptophan. The order of the fields is CDR3 protein, CDR3 DNA, V gene, J gene, D gene, clone size. A D gene is named only where the DNA matches it firmly. Part of the rows lack a size; the others show once, few, many or a class for expanded clones.

CDR3 protein: CASSEISGFSYNEQFF; CDR3 DNA: TGTGCCAGCAGTGAAATTAGCGGTTTCTCCTACAATGAGCAGTTCTTC; V gene: TRBV2; J gene: TRBJ2-1; D gene: -; clone size: -
CDR3 protein: CATSPQPGGNQPQHF; CDR3 DNA: TGTGCCACCAGCCCACAGCCAGGTGGCAATCAGCCCCAGCATTTT; V gene: TRBV15; J gene: TRBJ1-5; D gene: -; clone size: few
CDR3 protein: CASSQVMNTEAFF; CDR3 DNA: TGTGCCAGCAGCCAAGTGATGAACACTGAAGCTTTCTTT; V gene: TRBV14; J gene: TRBJ1-1; D gene: -; clone size: -
CDR3 protein: CASSLMSGETQYF; CDR3 DNA: TGTGCCAGCAGCTTAATGAGCGGGGAGACCCAGTACTTC; V gene: TRBV7-2; J gene: TRBJ2-5; D gene: -; clone size: once
CDR3 protein: CASSLLAGEPSYEQYF; CDR3 DNA: TGTGCCAGTAGTCTACTAGCGGGAGAACCCTCCTACGAGCAGTACTTC; V gene: TRBV19; J gene: TRBJ2-7; D gene: TRBD2; clone size: -
CDR3 protein: CSVAEKLFSGNTIYF; CDR3 DNA: TGCAGCGTTGCGGAAAAGTTGTTCTCTGGAAACACCATATATTTT; V gene: TRBV29-1; J gene: TRBJ1-3; D gene: -; clone size: once
CDR3 protein: CASKVQAANTIYF; CDR3 DNA: TGTGCTAGTAAAGTACAGGCGGCAAACACCATATATTTT; V gene: TRBV5-4; J gene: TRBJ1-3; D gene: -; clone size: -
CDR3 protein: CASSDGLADGTDTQYF; CDR3 DNA: TGTGCCAGCTCGGACGGACTAGCGGACGGCACAGATACGCAGTATTTT; V gene: TRBV18; J gene: TRBJ2-3; D gene: TRBD2; clone size: -
CDR3 protein: CASSVAPVSWEETQYF; CDR3 DNA: TGTGCCAGCAGCGTAGCCCCGGTCTCATGGGAAGAGACCCAGTACTTC; V gene: TRBV9; J gene: TRBJ2-5; D gene: -; clone size: -
CDR3 protein: CASSGLAGENIQYF; CDR3 DNA: TGTGCCAGCAGTGGGCTAGCGGGGGAAAACATTCAGTACTTC; V gene: TRBV6-5; J gene: TRBJ2-4; D gene: TRBD2; clone size: -
CDR3 protein: CAWSVSLRSAGYTF; CDR3 DNA: TGTGCCTGGAGTGTAAGTTTACGGTCGGCGGGCTACACCTTC; V gene: TRBV30; J gene: TRBJ1-2; D gene: -; clone size: few
CDR3 protein: CASSQTGVNEQYF; CDR3 DNA: TGTGCCAGCAGCCAAACAGGGGTTAACGAGCAGTACTTC; V gene: TRBV11-3; J gene: TRBJ2-7; D gene: TRBD1; clone size: once
CDR3 protein: CASSPEEGPNTEAFF; CDR3 DNA: TGTGCCAGCAGCCCAGAGGAGGGCCCGAACACTGAAGCTTTCTTT; V gene: TRBV9; J gene: TRBJ1-1; D gene: -; clone size: -
CDR3 protein: CASSEMGGGLSYEQYF; CDR3 DNA: TGCGCCAGCAGCGAAATGGGAGGCGGGCTATCCTACGAGCAGTACTTC; V gene: TRBV4-1; J gene: TRBJ2-7; D gene: -; clone size: -
CDR3 protein: CASSRDRATNEKLFF; CDR3 DNA: TGTGCCAGCAGCCGAGACAGGGCCACTAATGAAAAACTGTTTTTT; V gene: TRBV6-5; J gene: TRBJ1-4; D gene: TRBD1; clone size: -
CDR3 protein: CASKLGEVTDTQYF; CDR3 DNA: TGTGCCAGCAAATTGGGGGAGGTTACAGATACGCAGTATTTT; V gene: TRBV28; J gene: TRBJ2-3; D gene: -; clone size: -
CDR3 protein: CASSGRDGPSHIAF; CDR3 DNA: TGTGCCAGCAGTGGCCGGGACGGACCCTCCCATATTGCGTTC; V gene: TRBV28; J gene: TRBJ2-7; D gene: -; clone size: -
CDR3 protein: CASSLDSNTGELFF; CDR3 DNA: TGTGCCAGCAGCCTAGACTCGAACACCGGGGAGCTGTTTTTT; V gene: TRBV7-3; J gene: TRBJ2-2; D gene: -; clone size: -
CDR3 protein: CASSLLGTTEAFF; CDR3 DNA: TGTGCCAGCAGCTTACTAGGGACCACTGAAGCTTTCTTT; V gene: TRBV7-3; J gene: TRBJ1-1; D gene: -; clone size: -
CDR3 protein: CAWSPLAAAYNEQFF; CDR3 DNA: TGTGCCTGGAGCCCCCTAGCGGCGGCGTACAATGAGCAGTTCTTC; V gene: TRBV30; J gene: TRBJ2-1; D gene: TRBD2; clone size: -
CDR3 protein: CAWSSGLAAQFF; CDR3 DNA: TGTGCCTGGAGTTCCGGACTAGCGGCGCAGTTCTTC; V gene: TRBV30; J gene: TRBJ2-1; D gene: TRBD2; clone size: -
CDR3 protein: CSVEGDRGRTYGYTF; CDR3 DNA: TGCAGCGTTGAGGGGGACAGGGGGCGCACCTATGGCTACACCTTC; V gene: TRBV29-1; J gene: TRBJ1-2; D gene: TRBD1; clone size: -
CDR3 protein: CAWRQILAGENTGELFF; CDR3 DNA: TGTGCCTGGAGGCAGATACTAGCGGGAGAGAACACCGGGGAGCTGTTTTTT; V gene: TRBV30; J gene: TRBJ2-2; D gene: TRBD2; clone size: -
CDR3 protein: CASSVAGGSTDTQYF; CDR3 DNA: TGTGCCAGCAGTGTAGCGGGAGGTAGCACAGATACGCAGTATTTT; V gene: TRBV28; J gene: TRBJ2-3; D gene: TRBD2; clone size: -
CDR3 protein: CSVGLLSGEQFF; CDR3 DNA: TGCAGCGTTGGTCTTTTGAGTGGAGAGCAGTTCTTC; V gene: TRBV29-1; J gene: TRBJ2-1; D gene: -; clone size: -
CDR3 protein: CASSEAPGDAQYF; CDR3 DNA: TGTGCCAGCAGTGAAGCGCCCGGGGATGCGCAGTACTTC; V gene: TRBV6-1; J gene: TRBJ2-7; D gene: -; clone size: -
CDR3 protein: CASSPTRAETQYF; CDR3 DNA: TGTGCCAGCTCACCGACCCGGGCTGAGACCCAGTACTTC; V gene: TRBV18; J gene: TRBJ2-5; D gene: -; clone size: once
CDR3 protein: CAWSVLLGGNYEQYF; CDR3 DNA: TGTGCCTGGAGTGTATTGCTCGGCGGGAACTACGAGCAGTACTTC; V gene: TRBV30; J gene: TRBJ2-7; D gene: -; clone size: -
CDR3 protein: CASSNGTGEYGYTF; CDR3 DNA: TGTGCCAGCAGCAACGGGACAGGGGAGTATGGCTACACCTTC; V gene: TRBV7-9; J gene: TRBJ1-2; D gene: TRBD1; clone size: few
CDR3 protein: CATSRLIASSGNTIYF; CDR3 DNA: TGTGCCACCAGCAGATTGATAGCGAGCTCTGGAAACACCATATATTTT; V gene: TRBV15; J gene: TRBJ1-3; D gene: -; clone size: -
CDR3 protein: CASSDLPGGSYEQYF; CDR3 DNA: TGTGCCAGCAGTGACCTTCCGGGGGGCTCCTACGAGCAGTACTTC; V gene: TRBV6-1; J gene: TRBJ2-7; D gene: TRBD2; clone size: -
CDR3 protein: CASGLAGAEQYF; CDR3 DNA: TGTGCCAGCGGATTAGCGGGGGCCGAGCAGTACTTC; V gene: TRBV14; J gene: TRBJ2-7; D gene: TRBD2; clone size: -
CDR3 protein: CASSGTGEETQYF; CDR3 DNA: TGCGCCAGCAGCGGGACAGGAGAAGAGACCCAGTACTTC; V gene: TRBV5-1; J gene: TRBJ2-5; D gene: TRBD1; clone size: -
CDR3 protein: CASSQDSGYEQYF; CDR3 DNA: TGCGCCAGCAGCCAAGATTCCGGCTACGAGCAGTACTTC; V gene: TRBV4-3; J gene: TRBJ2-7; D gene: -; clone size: few
CDR3 protein: CASSPTRGHEQYF; CDR3 DNA: TGTGCCAGCTCACCTACCAGGGGGCACGAGCAGTACTTC; V gene: TRBV18; J gene: TRBJ2-7; D gene: TRBD1; clone size: -
CDR3 protein: CASSPPSTGRDSPLHF; CDR3 DNA: TGTGCCAGCTCACCACCTTCGACAGGGAGGGATTCACCCCTCCACTTT; V gene: TRBV18; J gene: TRBJ1-6; D gene: TRBD1; clone size: -
CDR3 protein: CASSPPGGWTDTQYF; CDR3 DNA: TGTGCCAGCTCACCACCAGGGGGCTGGACAGATACGCAGTATTTT; V gene: TRBV18; J gene: TRBJ2-3; D gene: TRBD1; clone size: -
CDR3 protein: CAISSRTGVYGYTF; CDR3 DNA: TGTGCCATCAGTTCAAGGACAGGGGTATATGGCTACACCTTC; V gene: TRBV10-3; J gene: TRBJ1-2; D gene: TRBD1; clone size: -
CDR3 protein: CASSDIGNYGYTF; CDR3 DNA: TGTGCCAGCAGTGACATAGGGAACTATGGCTACACCTTC; V gene: TRBV6-1; J gene: TRBJ1-2; D gene: -; clone size: -
CDR3 protein: CASSLGRTGGADRTDTQYF; CDR3 DNA: TGTGCCAGCAGCTTAGGGAGGACAGGGGGCGCCGACCGTACAGATACGCAGTATTTT; V gene: TRBV7-2; J gene: TRBJ2-3; D gene: TRBD1; clone size: -